The rows below give T cell receptor beta chains drawn from one sample of a study of T cell repertoires in cytomegalovirus infection. For these receptors, no antigen is known. Each CDR3 protein gets one entry after TCRdb re-called the reads with MiXCR. This sample has about 890,000 distinct CDR3 sequences, with more than 25% found just once. The specimen comprised cultured CD8+ T cells from PBMCs, sampled from culture after CMV antigen stimulation. These receptors were taken from a human donor in good health (CMV status not recorded). Some clones in this sample may be carry-over from other donors' samples. Each CDR3 is given with its conserved first and last residue. Fields, in order: V gene, J gene, D gene, clone size, CDR3 DNA, CDR3 protein. A D gene is named only where the DNA matches it firmly. Some rows mark clone size as missing; the rest say once, few, many or name a class of expanded clone.

V: TRBV6-5; J: TRBJ2-7; D: TRBD1; size: .; DNA: TGTGCCAGCAGTTACGGGACAGGGGGTTTCCAGTACTTC; CDR3: CASSYGTGGFQYF
V: TRBV10-2; J: TRBJ1-6; D: .; size: .; DNA: TGCGCCAGCAGTGAGGGTCAGAATAATTCACCCCTCCACTTT; CDR3: CASSEGQNNSPLHF
V: TRBV28; J: TRBJ2-3; D: .; size: .; DNA: TGTGCCAGCAGTTACCCAGGGGCCGGACCAGATACGCAGTATTTT; CDR3: CASSYPGAGPDTQYF
V: TRBV7-9; J: TRBJ2-7; D: .; size: .; DNA: TGTGCCAGCAGCTTAGAACCCGACGAGCAGTACTTC; CDR3: CASSLEPDEQYF
V: TRBV7-3; J: TRBJ2-5; D: .; size: few; DNA: TGTGCCAGCAGCCCCAGAGGGCGAGACTATACTAACCAAGAGACCCAGTACTTC; CDR3: CASSPRGRDYTNQETQYF
V: TRBV7-9; J: TRBJ2-7; D: TRBD2; size: .; DNA: TGTGCCAGCAGTTCCCTAGCGGGGGTGAACGAGCAGTACTTC; CDR3: CASSSLAGVNEQYF
V: TRBV7-6; J: TRBJ2-1; D: .; size: .; DNA: .; CDR3: CASSFGNGGTNEQFF
V: TRBV24-1; J: TRBJ2-1; D: .; size: .; DNA: TGTGCCACCAGTGATTTGCTGGGCAATGAGCAGTTCTTC; CDR3: CATSDLLGNEQFF
V: TRBV10-3; J: TRBJ2-1; D: TRBD1; size: few; DNA: TGTGCCATCAGGACGGACAGGGATTACAATGAGCAGTTCTTC; CDR3: CAIRTDRDYNEQFF
V: TRBV4-1; J: TRBJ2-1; D: .; size: .; DNA: TGCGCCAGCAGCCAAGAAGTCAGGACAAGGCCCGAGAATGAGCAGTTCTTC; CDR3: CASSQEVRTRPENEQFF
V: TRBV10-2; J: TRBJ2-2; D: .; size: .; DNA: TGCGCCAGCAGTGAGTACGAGGCGGCCAAGGAGCTGTTTTTT; CDR3: CASSEYEAAKELFF
V: TRBV7-9; J: TRBJ2-3; D: TRBD1; size: .; DNA: TGTGCCAGCAGCTACACCGGGACAGGGCAGTCAGATACGCAGTATTTT; CDR3: CASSYTGTGQSDTQYF
V: TRBV5-6; J: TRBJ2-5; D: .; size: .; DNA: TGTGCCAGCAGCTTGGCCGAGGGATTGCGGGAGACCCAGTACTTC; CDR3: CASSLAEGLRETQYF
V: TRBV19; J: TRBJ1-1; D: TRBD1; size: few; DNA: TGTGCCAGTAGAGGACAGGGGCGGATCACTGAAGCTTTCTTT; CDR3: CASRGQGRITEAFF
V: TRBV5-5; J: TRBJ1-1; D: .; size: few; DNA: TGTGCCAGCAGCTTGGCCAGAGGAACAGGGTTCATGAACACTGAAGCTTTCTTT; CDR3: CASSLARGTGFMNTEAFF
V: TRBV7-9; J: TRBJ2-1; D: .; size: few; DNA: TGTGCCAGCAGCTTAGGGGGTTTGAGTAATGAGCAGTTCTTC; CDR3: CASSLGGLSNEQFF
V: TRBV10-3; J: TRBJ1-1; D: .; size: .; DNA: TGTGCCATCACCGTAGGGGGGGGGAACACTGAAGCTTTCTTT; CDR3: CAITVGGGNTEAFF
V: TRBV29-1; J: TRBJ2-2; D: TRBD1; size: .; DNA: TGCAGCGTTAACACTCCGGGACAGGGGACCGGGGAGCTGTTTTTT; CDR3: CSVNTPGQGTGELFF
V: TRBV5-1; J: TRBJ2-5; D: .; size: once; DNA: TGCGCCAGCAGCCTGATAGGACAGTACCAAGAGACCCAGTACTTC; CDR3: CASSLIGQYQETQYF
V: TRBV3-1; J: TRBJ2-7; D: TRBD1; size: .; DNA: TGTGCCAGCAGCCAAGAGCATAGGGTACGGGGACAGGGAGGCGAGCAGTACTTC; CDR3: CASSQEHRVRGQGGEQYF
V: TRBV7-7; J: TRBJ2-5; D: TRBD2; size: few; DNA: TGTGCTAGCAGCCCCGTCCCGCCCGGGGGGAGGATGGAGACCCAGTACTTC; CDR3: CASSPVPPGGRMETQYF
V: TRBV12-3/TRBV12-4; J: TRBJ1-2; D: TRBD1; size: few; DNA: TGTGCCAGCAGCCGGGACAGGGGCCCCTGGGGCTACACCTTC; CDR3: CASSRDRGPWGYTF
V: TRBV28; J: TRBJ2-3; D: TRBD2; size: .; DNA: TGTGCCAGCAGTTCCCGGACTAGCGGAGATACGCAGTATTTT; CDR3: CASSSRTSGDTQYF
V: TRBV7-6; J: TRBJ1-5; D: TRBD1; size: .; DNA: TGTGCCGGACAGGATAGCAATCAGCCCCAGCATTTT; CDR3: CAGQDSNQPQHF
V: TRBV14; J: TRBJ1-1; D: TRBD1; size: .; DNA: TGTGCCAACAGCCCCTACAGGGGGCTGAACACTGAAGCTTTCTTT; CDR3: CANSPYRGLNTEAFF
V: TRBV28; J: TRBJ1-5; D: .; size: few; DNA: TGTGCCAGCAGTTCCAAAGGACAGAGCAATCAGCCCCAGCATTTT; CDR3: CASSSKGQSNQPQHF
V: TRBV6-1; J: TRBJ2-7; D: TRBD1; size: .; DNA: TGTGCCAGCAGTGGCCGGGACAGGGTTCACGAGCAGTACTTC; CDR3: CASSGRDRVHEQYF
V: TRBV7-8; J: TRBJ2-4; D: TRBD2; size: .; DNA: TGTGCCAGCAGCTTACCCCTAGCGGGGGGGCCGGCCAAAAACATTCAGTACTTC; CDR3: CASSLPLAGGPAKNIQYF
V: TRBV7-2; J: TRBJ2-5; D: TRBD2; size: many; DNA: TGTGCCAGCAGCTTACACGTCGGGCTAGCGGGGAAAGAGACCCAGTACTTC; CDR3: CASSLHVGLAGKETQYF
V: TRBV27; J: TRBJ1-2; D: TRBD1; size: .; DNA: TGTGCCAGCAGTTTACGGGCAGGGGGTAGGGGCTACACCTTC; CDR3: CASSLRAGGRGYTF
V: TRBV29-1; J: TRBJ1-2; D: TRBD1; size: many; DNA: TGCAGCGCGGGGACAGGGGGCTATGGCTACACCTTC; CDR3: CSAGTGGYGYTF
V: TRBV27; J: TRBJ2-7; D: .; size: .; DNA: TGTGCCAGCAGTTTATCGTTGGGGGCGCGTCACGAGCAGTACTTC; CDR3: CASSLSLGARHEQYF
V: TRBV6-5; J: TRBJ2-1; D: .; size: many; DNA: TGTGCCAGCAGTTACTCTAAACGGAGCTCCTACAATGAGCAGTTCTTC; CDR3: CASSYSKRSSYNEQFF
V: TRBV4-2; J: TRBJ2-5; D: TRBD1; size: .; DNA: TGTGCCAGCAGCCAACAGATGGACAGGGGGCAAGAGACCCAGTACTTC; CDR3: CASSQQMDRGQETQYF
V: TRBV12-5; J: TRBJ2-5; D: TRBD1; size: few; DNA: TGTGCTAGTGGTTTGGGGGGACAGCAAGAGACCCAGTACTTC; CDR3: CASGLGGQQETQYF
V: TRBV19; J: TRBJ1-5; D: .; size: .; DNA: TGTGCCAGTAGTAGATTTAACGGTAATAGCAATCAGCCCCAGCATTTT; CDR3: CASSRFNGNSNQPQHF
V: TRBV19; J: TRBJ1-2; D: TRBD1; size: .; DNA: TGTGCCAGTAGCCTTCGAGGGGGCGCTTGGATTGACGGCTACACCTTC; CDR3: CASSLRGGAWIDGYTF
V: TRBV7-9; J: TRBJ2-5; D: TRBD2; size: many; DNA: TGTGCCAGCAGCTCGCCGGGACTAGCGAGGGAGACCCAGTACTTC; CDR3: CASSSPGLARETQYF